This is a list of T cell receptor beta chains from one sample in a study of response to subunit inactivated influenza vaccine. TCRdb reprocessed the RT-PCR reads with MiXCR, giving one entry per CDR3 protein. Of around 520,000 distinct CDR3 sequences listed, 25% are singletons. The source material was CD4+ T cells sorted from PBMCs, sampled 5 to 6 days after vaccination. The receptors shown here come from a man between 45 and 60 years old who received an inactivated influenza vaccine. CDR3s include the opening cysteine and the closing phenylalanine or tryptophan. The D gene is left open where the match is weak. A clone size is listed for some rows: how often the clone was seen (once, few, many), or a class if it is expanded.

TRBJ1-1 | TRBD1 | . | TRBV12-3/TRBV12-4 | TGTGCCAGCAGGGGGACAGGTGGTTACTTCTTT | CASRGTGGYFF
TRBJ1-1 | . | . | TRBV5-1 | TGCGCCAGCAGCTTGGAGCCAGGGAAAACAATAACTGAAGCTTTCTTT | CASSLEPGKTITEAFF
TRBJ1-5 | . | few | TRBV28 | TGTGCCAGCAGTTCTACGACTCTCCGAGGGCAGCCCCAGCATTTT | CASSSTTLRGQPQHF
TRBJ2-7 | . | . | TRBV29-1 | TGCAGCGGCGGGACAAACTACGAGCAGTACTTC | CSGGTNYEQYF
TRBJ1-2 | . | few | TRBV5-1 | TGCGCCAGCAGCTTGGGAGGTGGGGGCGACTATGGCTACACCTTC | CASSLGGGGDYGYTF
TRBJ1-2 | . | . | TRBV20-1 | TGCTGTGCTAGGGCAGGGCAGGCGGCCCACATTACCTATGGCTACACCTTC | CCARAGQAAHITYGYTF
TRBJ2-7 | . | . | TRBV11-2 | TGTGCCAGCAGCTTAGTCCCTGGACCCGACTACGAGCAGTACTTC | CASSLVPGPDYEQYF
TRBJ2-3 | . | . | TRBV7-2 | TGTGCCAGCAGCTTAGACAGGAAGCACACAGATACGCAGTATTTT | CASSLDRKHTDTQYF
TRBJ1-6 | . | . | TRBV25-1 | TGTGCCAGCAGTGAACATAGATATAATTCACCCCTCCACTTT | CASSEHRYNSPLHF
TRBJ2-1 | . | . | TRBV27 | TGTGCCACTTCTCAGCGGCCCTACAATGAGCAGTTCTTC | CATSQRPYNEQFF
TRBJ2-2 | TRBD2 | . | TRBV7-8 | TGTGCCAGCAGCTCGAGACTAGCGGGGGGAGTATATACCGGGGAGCTGTTTTTT | CASSSRLAGGVYTGELFF
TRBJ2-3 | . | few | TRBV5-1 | TGCGCCAGCAGCAATCAACAGGGTTTATCAGATACGCAGTATTTT | CASSNQQGLSDTQYF
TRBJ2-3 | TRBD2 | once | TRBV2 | TGTGCCAGCAGTCAACCGGGACTAGCGACCACAGATACGCAGTATTTT | CASSQPGLATTDTQYF
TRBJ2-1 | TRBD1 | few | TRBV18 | TGTGCCAGCTCCCTTTCGGGACAGGGGATGAATGAGCAGTTCTTC | CASSLSGQGMNEQFF
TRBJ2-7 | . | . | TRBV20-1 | TGCAGTGCTGGAGGGATCTTTTCGAACGACGAGCAGTACTTC | CSAGGIFSNDEQYF
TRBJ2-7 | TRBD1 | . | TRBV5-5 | TGTGCCAGCAGCTGGGACAGGGGGACCTACGAGCAGTACTTC | CASSWDRGTYEQYF
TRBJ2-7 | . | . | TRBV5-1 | TGCGCCAGCAGTTCGAGTAATTCCTACGAGCAGTACTTC | CASSSSNSYEQYF
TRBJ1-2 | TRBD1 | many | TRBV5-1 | TGCGCCAGCAGCTTGGGGGCGACAGGGTCTGGCTACACCTTC | CASSLGATGSGYTF
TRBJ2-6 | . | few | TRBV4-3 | TGCGCCAGCAGCCAAGACTTCCTGAGTAGCTCTGGGGCCAACGTCCTGACTTTC | CASSQDFLSSSGANVLTF
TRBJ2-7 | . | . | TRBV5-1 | TGTGCCAGCAGCCTAGGAGCGGGCCAAACCTACGAGCAGTACTTC | CASSLGAGQTYEQYF
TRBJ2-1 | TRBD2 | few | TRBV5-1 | TGCGCCAGCAGCTTGATAGGACTAGCGGGAGCCACCTACAATGAGCAGTTCTTC | CASSLIGLAGATYNEQFF
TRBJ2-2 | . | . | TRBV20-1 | TGCAGTGCTAGATTGGGGGGGAACACCGGGGAGCTGTTTTTT | CSARLGGNTGELFF
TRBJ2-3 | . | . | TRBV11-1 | TGTGCCAGCCGGACCATGTGGGGAGAACCGGGTACGCAGTATTTT | CASRTMWGEPGTQYF
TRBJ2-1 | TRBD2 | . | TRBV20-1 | TGCAGTGCCTTAATAGCGGGAGGGACAAATGAGCAGTTCTTC | CSALIAGGTNEQFF
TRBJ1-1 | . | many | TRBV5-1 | TGCGCCAGCAGGACGGAGTTGGACACTGAAGCTTTCTTT | CASRTELDTEAFF
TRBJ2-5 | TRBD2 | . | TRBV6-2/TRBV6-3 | TGTGCCAGCACCCTCTCGACCCCGGGAGGAGAGACCCAGTACTTC | CASTLSTPGGETQYF
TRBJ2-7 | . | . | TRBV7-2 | TGTGCCAGCAGCATTATGGAGGGCTCCTACGAGCAGTACTTC | CASSIMEGSYEQYF
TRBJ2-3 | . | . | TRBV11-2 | TGTGCCAGCAGCCAACGACAGGGCACAGATACGCAGTATTTT | CASSQRQGTDTQYF
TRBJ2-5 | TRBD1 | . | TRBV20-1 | TGCAGTGCAAACAGGGGAAGCCAAGGGACCCAGTACTTC | CSANRGSQGTQYF
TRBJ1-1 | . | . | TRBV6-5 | TGTGCCAGCAGTTACGGATTTCAGAACACTGAAGCTTTCTTT | CASSYGFQNTEAFF
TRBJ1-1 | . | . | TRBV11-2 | TGTGCCAGCAGCTCGGGACCCTGGCAGAGAGATTTCTTT | CASSSGPWQRDFF
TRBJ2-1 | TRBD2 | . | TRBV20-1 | TGCAGTGCAGTCCGAGGGAGCGGGAGAATCATACGGTTCTTC | CSAVRGSGRIIRFF
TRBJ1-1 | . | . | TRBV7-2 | TGTGCCAGCAGCCCCCGACGGCTTCTGAACACTGAAGCTTTCTTT | CASSPRRLLNTEAFF
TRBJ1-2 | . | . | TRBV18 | TGTGCCAGCTCATCCGACAGCAACTTCAAGGGTGGCTACACCTTC | CASSSDSNFKGGYTF
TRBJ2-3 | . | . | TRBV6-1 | TGTGCCAGCAGTGGTCCCTGGGGAACAGATACGCAGTATTTT | CASSGPWGTDTQYF
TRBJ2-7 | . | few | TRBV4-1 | TGCGCCAGCAGCCAGATCCCCACCTACGAGCAGTACTTC | CASSQIPTYEQYF
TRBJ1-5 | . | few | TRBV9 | TGTGCCAGCAGCAGAGGGGGACCTCAGCCCCAGCATTTT | CASSRGGPQPQHF
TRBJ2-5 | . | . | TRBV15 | TGTGCCACCAGCAGAATATTCTTGTACCAAGAGACCCAGTACTTC | CATSRIFLYQETQYF
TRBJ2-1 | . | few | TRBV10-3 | TGTGCCATCAGTGAACGCTTTCAGGGGCCCTACAATGAGCAGTTCTTC | CAISERFQGPYNEQFF
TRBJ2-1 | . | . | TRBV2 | TGTGCCAGCAGTGTGGACTTCCTCAGCTCCTACAATGAGCAGTTCTTC | CASSVDFLSSYNEQFF
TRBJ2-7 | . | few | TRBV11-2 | TGTGCCAGCAGCCCAGACCCAGGGTTTTTACTGCAGTACTTC | CASSPDPGFLLQYF
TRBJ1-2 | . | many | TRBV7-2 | TGTGCCAGCAGCTTAGACGGCTATGGCTACACCTTC | CASSLDGYGYTF
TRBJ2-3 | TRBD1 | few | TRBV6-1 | TGTGCCAGCCACAGGGGGCGCAGGGTTCTGGGCACAGATACGCAGTATTTT | CASHRGRRVLGTDTQYF
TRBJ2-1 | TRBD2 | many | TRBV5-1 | TGCGCCAGCAAACATGCCGGGACTAGCGGGCAGGATGTCTACAATGAGCAGTTCTTC | CASKHAGTSGQDVYNEQFF
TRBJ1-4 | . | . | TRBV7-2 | TGTGCCAGCAGCTTCCGGGCCAACCACTATGAAAAACTGTTTTTT | CASSFRANHYEKLFF
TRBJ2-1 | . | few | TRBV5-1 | TGCGCCAGCAGCTTGGTAGGGGGGGGCGTCTACAATGAGCAGTTCTTC | CASSLVGGGVYNEQFF
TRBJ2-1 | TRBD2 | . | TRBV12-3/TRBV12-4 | TGTGCCAGCAGGCCGGGACTAGCGGTATTATACAATGAGCAGTTCTTC | CASRPGLAVLYNEQFF
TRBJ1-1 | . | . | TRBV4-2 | TGTGCCAGCAGCCCCATGAGGGAAACTGAAGCTTTCTTT | CASSPMRETEAFF
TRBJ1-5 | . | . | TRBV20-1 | TGCAGTGCTGGGAAGGGAAGTAGGCAGCCCCAGCATTTT | CSAGKGSRQPQHF
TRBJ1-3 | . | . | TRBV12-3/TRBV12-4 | TGTGCCAGCAGTTTGGGGGGGCTGGCTGGAAACACCATATATTTT | CASSLGGLAGNTIYF
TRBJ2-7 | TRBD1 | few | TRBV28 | TGTGCCAGCAGTACCCTTTGGGACAGGGTGTTAAAAATCTCCTACGAGCAGTACTTC | CASSTLWDRVLKISYEQYF
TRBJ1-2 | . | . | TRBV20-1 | TGCAGTGCTAGAGATTCTCGATATCCGGATGGCTACACCTTC | CSARDSRYPDGYTF
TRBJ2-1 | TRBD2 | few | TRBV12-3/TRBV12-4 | TGTGCCAGCAGTTTTGCAGCGGGAGTTTCAAATGAGCAGTTCTTC | CASSFAAGVSNEQFF
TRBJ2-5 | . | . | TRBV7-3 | TGTGCCAGCAGCATCACTAGCCACCCCCGAGAGACCCAGTACTTC | CASSITSHPRETQYF
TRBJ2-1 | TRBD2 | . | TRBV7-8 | TGTGCCAGCAGCCCACGGCCCTCGGGACTAGCGAAAAACAATGAGCAGTTCTTC | CASSPRPSGLAKNNEQFF
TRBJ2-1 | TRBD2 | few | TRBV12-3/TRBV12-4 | TGTGCCAGCAGCCCGGGACTATTTGAGCAGTTCTTC | CASSPGLFEQFF
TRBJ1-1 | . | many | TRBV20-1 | TGCAGTGCCGCGACAGTCATGAACACTGAAGCTTTCTTT | CSAATVMNTEAFF